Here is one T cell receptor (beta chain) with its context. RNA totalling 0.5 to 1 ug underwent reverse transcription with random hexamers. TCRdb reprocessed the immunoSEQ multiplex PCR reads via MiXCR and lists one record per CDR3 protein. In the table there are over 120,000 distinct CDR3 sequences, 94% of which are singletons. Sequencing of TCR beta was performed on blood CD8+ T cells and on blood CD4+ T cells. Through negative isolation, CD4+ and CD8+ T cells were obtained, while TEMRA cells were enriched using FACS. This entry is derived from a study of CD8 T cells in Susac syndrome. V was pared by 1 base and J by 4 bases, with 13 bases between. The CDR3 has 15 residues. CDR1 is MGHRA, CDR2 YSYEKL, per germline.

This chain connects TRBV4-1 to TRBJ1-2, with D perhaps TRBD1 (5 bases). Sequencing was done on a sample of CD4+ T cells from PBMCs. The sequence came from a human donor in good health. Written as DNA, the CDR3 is TGCGCCAGCAGCCAAGGTTTCTCGGGGGGCTATGGCTACACCTTC. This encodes CASSQGFSGGYGYTF.